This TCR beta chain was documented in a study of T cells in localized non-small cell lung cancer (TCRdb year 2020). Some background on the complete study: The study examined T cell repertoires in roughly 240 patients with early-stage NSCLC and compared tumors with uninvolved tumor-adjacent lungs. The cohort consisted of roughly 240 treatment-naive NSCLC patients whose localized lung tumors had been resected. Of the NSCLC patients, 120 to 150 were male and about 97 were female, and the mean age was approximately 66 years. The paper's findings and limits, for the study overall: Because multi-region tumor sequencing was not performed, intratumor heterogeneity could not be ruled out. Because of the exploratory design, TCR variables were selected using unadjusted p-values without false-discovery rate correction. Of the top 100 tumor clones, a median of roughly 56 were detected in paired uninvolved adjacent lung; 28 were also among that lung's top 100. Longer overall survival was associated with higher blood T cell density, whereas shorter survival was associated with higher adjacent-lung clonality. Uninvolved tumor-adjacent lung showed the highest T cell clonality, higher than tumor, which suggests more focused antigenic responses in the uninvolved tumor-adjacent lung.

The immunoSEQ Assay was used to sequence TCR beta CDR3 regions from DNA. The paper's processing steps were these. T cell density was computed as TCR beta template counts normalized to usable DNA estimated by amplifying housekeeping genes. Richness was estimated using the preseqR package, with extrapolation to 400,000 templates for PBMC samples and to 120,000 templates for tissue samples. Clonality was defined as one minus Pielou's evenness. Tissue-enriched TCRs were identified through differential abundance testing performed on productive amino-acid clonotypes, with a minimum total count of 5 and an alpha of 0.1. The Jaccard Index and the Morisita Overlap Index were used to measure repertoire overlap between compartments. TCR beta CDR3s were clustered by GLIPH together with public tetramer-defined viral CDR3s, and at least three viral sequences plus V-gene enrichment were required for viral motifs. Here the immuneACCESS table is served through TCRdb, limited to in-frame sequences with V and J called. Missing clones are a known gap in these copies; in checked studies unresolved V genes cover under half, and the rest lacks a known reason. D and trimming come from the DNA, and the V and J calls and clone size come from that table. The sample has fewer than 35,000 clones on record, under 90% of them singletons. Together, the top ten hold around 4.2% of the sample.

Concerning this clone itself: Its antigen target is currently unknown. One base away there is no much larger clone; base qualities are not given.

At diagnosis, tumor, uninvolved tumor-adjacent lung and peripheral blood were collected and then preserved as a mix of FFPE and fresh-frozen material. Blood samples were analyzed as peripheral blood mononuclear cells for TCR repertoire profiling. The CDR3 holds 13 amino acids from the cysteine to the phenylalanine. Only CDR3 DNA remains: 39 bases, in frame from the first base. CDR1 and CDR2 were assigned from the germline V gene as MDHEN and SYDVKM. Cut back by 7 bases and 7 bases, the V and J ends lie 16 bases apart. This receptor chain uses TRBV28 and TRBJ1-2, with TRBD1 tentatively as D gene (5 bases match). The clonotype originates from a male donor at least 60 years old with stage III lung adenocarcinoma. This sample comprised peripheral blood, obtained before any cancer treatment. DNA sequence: TGTGCCAGCACCCCGTCCGCCGGGGGTGGCTACACCTTC. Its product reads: CASTPSAGGGYTF.